Included here is one TCR beta chain sequence, with context. No antigen is known for it. Base qualities were left out, and no much larger clone turns up one base away. What this sample's time point label stands for: baseline before first vaccination. Vaccinee samples were obtained from the UK trials COV001 and COV002, which included a single-blind randomized controlled phase 2/3 trial of AZD1222 (ChAdOx1 nCoV-19) in healthy adults. For TCRbeta chain sequencing, PBMC samples from trial participants were taken at day 0 and at day 28 after the second dose. The data were obtained in a study of T cell responses to AZD1222 COVID-19 vaccine (dated by TCRdb to about 2021). Broadly, across the study: AZD1222 recipients with second doses at about 4 weeks or about 12 weeks were pooled, because spike-specific TCR depth and breadth did not differ between schedules. TCR sequencing was performed for roughly 240 trial participants, of whom about 200 were given two doses of AZD1222 and some 26 were given two doses of MenACWY control vaccine. Trial participants were enrolled by age into subgroups of 18-55, 56-69 and 70-plus years, and around 150, 28 and 57 TCR-sequenced participants, respectively, were included in these subgroups.

The CDR3 regions of human TCRbeta chains were analyzed by immunosequencing. Processing in the source paper ran as follows. Repertoire TCRs were checked for matches against a reference library of SARS-CoV-2-specific TCRs that had been generated using the MIRA antigen-specificity platform. Breadth was defined as the fraction of unique TCRs that were SARS-CoV-2-associated, and depth was defined as the fraction of total T cells that were SARS-CoV-2-associated. Using the MIRA data, each spike-specific TCR was mapped to the spike region that the TCR reacts to and placed in a CD4 or CD8 class. Log10-transformed breadth and depth values were compared by one-way ANOVA with Sidak's multiple comparisons tests. In TCRdb, the immuneACCESS table is reduced to in-frame sequences with V and J assigned. These tables do not hold every clone; where another copy was compared, an unresolved V gene accounts for under half, and the others remain unexplained. That table furnishes V, J and clone size, whereas the DNA furnished D and trimming. Counted in this sample were 100,000 or so clones; 82% of them appeared once. 5% of the sample lies in the top ten.

General conclusions and limits of the study: After two AZD1222 doses, spike-specific TCR breadth and depth were significantly higher than at day 0 and than in MenACWY recipients. CD4 TCRs associated with the vaccine covered the entire spike protein, and the dominant responses were in regions 160-218 and 743-854. Participants were mostly white British, with more females than males. The authors suggested clonal diversity may have been underestimated. Conclusions about previously exposed vaccinees are limited, since just six AZD1222 recipients were seropositive for SARS-CoV-2 at baseline. In the small 56-69-year group, the increase in depth fell short of significance, most likely because of low power. Nearly half of unique spike-specific TCRs reportedly recognized epitopes outside regions mutated in the B.1.351 and B.1.1.7 variants. No day 14 peak-response samples were available, so repertoires were characterized only after the peak T cell response.

CDR1 and CDR2 are drawn from the germline V gene: MNHNS, SASEGT. The cysteine opens and the phenylalanine closes a CDR3 of 14 amino acids. Just CDR3 DNA is preserved here, 42 bases in frame from base 1. V is cut by 1 base and J by 7 bases, and the space between the germline ends is 11 bases. The sample here was peripheral blood, taken on day 0 of AZD1222 vaccination. This receptor chain uses TRBV6-1 and TRBJ1-5, and possibly TRBD1, on 6 matching bases. The TCR comes from an adult in good health. The CDR3 region reads CASSEDAGDQPQHF. DNA sequence: TGTGCCAGCAGTGAAGACGCAGGGGACCAGCCCCAGCATTTT.